One sample yielded the 15 T cell receptor beta chains listed below, sequenced in a study of Ad26.COV2.S vaccination and SARS-CoV-2 variants. Using immunoSEQ multiplex PCR, the repertoire was profiled, and TCRdb retains in-frame clones only, with some absent. The table includes about 480,000 clones, 87% detected once. Treatment meaning: approximately 18 received Ad26.COV2.S at low or high dose, single or two shots; about five received placebo; per-sample allocation not given. Collection of samples fell on day 63 after the first vaccine or placebo injection. The sample here was peripheral blood, taken in a trial of Ad26.COV2.S vaccine versus placebo. These receptors all stem from a person aged 18-60 years who received the Ad26.COV2.S COVID-19 vaccine or a placebo.

The chain joins TRBV5-1 to TRBJ2-3; D unclear. Looked up from germline, CDR1 is SGHRS and CDR2 is YFSETQ. V lost 1 base, J lost 4 bases, and 16 bases lay in between. The CDR3 loop spans 16 amino acids. The CDR3 DNA sequence: TGCGCCAGCAGCTTGTCGTTGTCCGCTTCCCCAGATACGCAGTATTTT. Residues: CASSLSLSASPDTQYF.

With respect to this clone: One end of the junction does not line up with germline, which may come from a read error. The chain combines TRBV7-7 with TRBJ2-2, with D tentatively TRBD1 (7 bases). Germline CDR1 reads SSHAT; CDR2 reads FNYEAQ (reference sequence). The CDR3 spans 14 residues. This CDR3 reads CASRGAQNTGELFF. The CDR3 nucleotides read TGTGCTAGCAGGGGGGCACAGAACACCGGGGAGCTGTTTTTT. Combining the CDR3 with reference TRBV7-7 and TRBJ2-2 gives the whole variable domain GAGVSQSPRYKVTKRGQDVTLRCDPISSHATLYWYQQALGQGPEFLTYFNYEAQPDKSGLPSDRFSAERPEGSISTLTIQRTEQRDSAMYRCASRGAQNTGELFFGEGSRLTVL.

This chain uses TRBV12-5 with TRBJ2-1, with D hard to call. Germline lookup yields CDR1 LGHNT and CDR2 FRNRAP. Trimming removed 3 bases at V and 6 bases at J, with 9 bases between. This CDR3 has 13 residues. CDR3 amino acids: CASGLEQTNEQFF. The CDR3 region has the DNA TGTGCTAGTGGTTTAGAGCAAACCAATGAGCAGTTCTTC. The full variable domain, rest sourced from reference TRBV12-5 and TRBJ2-1, is DARVTQTPRHKVTEMGQEVTMRCQPILGHNTVFWYRQTMMQGLELLAYFRNRAPLDDSGMPKDRFSAEMPDATLATLKIQPSEPRDSAVYFCASGLEQTNEQFFGPGTRLTVL.

The rearrangement joins TRBV28 to TRBJ2-3; no definite D call. Trimming stripped 3 bases from V and 12 bases from J, with 13 bases between. Germline values: CDR1 MDHEN, CDR2 SYDVKM. The CDR3 length is 12 residues. The chain's CDR3 is CASSLSRKLQYF. CDR3 bases: TGTGCCAGCAGTTTGAGTCGAAAGCTACAGTATTTT.

This sequence joins TRBV3-1 (or the pseudogene TRBV3-2) and TRBJ2-3; maybe TRBD2 (6 bases). The CDR3 is 16 amino acids. The V gene's germline CDR1 is LGHDT and CDR2 YNNKEL (reference sequence). For the CDR3, the DNA is TGTGCATCGGGCGGCCGGCGGGGCTTGAGCACAGATACGCAGTATTTT. This gives the protein CASGGRRGLSTDTQYF.

This chain joins TRBV27 and TRBJ2-2, with TRBD2 identical over 11 bases. Per the germline V gene, CDR1 is MNHEY and CDR2 is SMNVEV (reference sequence). The CDR3 loop spans 16 amino acids. V shed 3 bases and J 7 bases; nucleotides not matched to a gene: 7. CDR3 region: CASSFTSGRFHGELFF. CDR3 nucleotide sequence: TGTGCCAGCAGTTTCACTAGCGGGAGATTTCACGGGGAGCTGTTTTTT.

The rearrangement links TRBV19 to TRBJ2-7; D is possibly TRBD1 (5 bases). V was cut by 5 bases and J by 3 bases, with 8 bases left in between. Per germline, CDR1 LNHDA and CDR2 SQIVND (reference sequence). The CDR3 totals 12 residues. The DNA of the CDR3 is TGTGCCAGTAGTGACAGATACTACGAGCAGTACTTC. Amino acid sequence: CASSDRYYEQYF.

The chain is built from TRBV7-2 and TRBJ2-3; no definite D call. Trimming pared 5 bases from V and 2 bases from J, leaving 14 bases between. Germline loops: CDR1 SGHTA, CDR2 FQGNSA. This CDR3 has 15 amino acids. The CDR3 spells CASSPPLGPTDTQYF. CDR3 DNA sequence: TGTGCCAGCAGCCCCCCTTTGGGCCCCACAGATACGCAGTATTTT.

The rearrangement links TRBV28 to TRBJ1-2, with 7 nucleotides matching TRBD1. The CDR3 is 15 residues long. Germline-derived CDR1 and CDR2 are MDHEN and SYDVKM. The V and J ends lost 4 bases and 0 bases, in that order; junction bases with no gene match: 5. In DNA, the CDR3 is TGTGCCAGCAGTTCCCACGGGACAGCTAACTATGGCTACACCTTC. This sequence encodes CASSSHGTANYGYTF.

This chain connects TRBV7-9 to TRBJ2-7; tentatively, D is TRBD1 (5 bases). The CDR3 runs to 13 residues. CDR1 SEHNR and CDR2 FQNEAQ come from the germline V gene (reference sequence). V was shortened by 5 bases and J by 8 bases, with 16 bases between the two germline ends. The CDR3 DNA reads TGTGCCAGCAGCCCTCCGGACAAGAACCAGCAGTACTTC. It is translated as CASSPPDKNQQYF.

This rearrangement joins TRBV6-5 to TRBJ1-2, with a tentative D call TRBD1 (6 bases). CDR3 size: 14 residues. Germline loops: CDR1 MNHEY, CDR2 SVGAGI. V lost 4 bases and J lost 9, with 18 bases in between. The CDR3: CASSSSGDLGRYTF. The CDR3, as DNA: TGTGCCAGCAGTTCGTCAGGGGACCTAGGGCGCTACACCTTC.

The DNA of the CDR3 is TGTGCCAGCAGCTTAGATCGGGACAGATCCTACGAGCAGTACTTC. Translating gives CASSLDRDRSYEQYF. The chain uses TRBV7-9 and TRBJ2-7, with 7 bases identical to TRBD1. Per germline, CDR1 SEHNR and CDR2 FQNEAQ (reference sequence). The CDR3 has 15 residues. With V trimmed by 1 base and J by 1 base, 4 bases remained unmatched.

The rearrangement uses TRBV7-2 and TRBJ2-1, with D possibly TRBD1 on 5 matching bases. Trimming took off 4 bases at V and 3 bases at J, with 7 bases between the two ends. Germline loops: CDR1 SGHTA, CDR2 FQGNSA. The CDR3 length is 13 residues. In DNA, the CDR3 is TGTGCCAGCAGCTCCCAGGGCTACAATGAGCAGTTCTTC. This gives the protein CASSSQGYNEQFF.

The genes are TRBV5-6 and TRBJ1-2, with 10 bases that match TRBD1. CDR3 length: 15 residues. J was trimmed by 7 bases and V by 2 bases; bases with no gene match: 8. CDR1 and CDR2 from the germline V gene are SGHDT and YYEEEE. The CDR3 sequence: CASSLPGQGFGGYTF. CDR3 sequence (DNA): TGTGCCAGCAGCTTACCGGGACAGGGGTTCGGTGGCTACACCTTC. Full variable domain (outside the CDR3, taken from reference TRBV5-6 and TRBJ1-2): DAGVTQSPTHLIKTRGQQVTLRCSPKSGHDTVSWYQQALGQGPQFIFQYYEEEERQRGNFPDRFSGHQFPNYSSELNVNALLLGDSALYLCASSLPGQGFGGYTFGSGTRLTVV.

The V call is TRBV27, the J call TRBJ2-7; D gene uncertain. This CDR3 is built from 13 residues. The germline V gene encodes CDR1 MNHEY and CDR2 SMNVEV (reference sequence). Trimming shortened V by 6 bases and J by 2 bases, and 11 bases separated the two germline ends. The CDR3 here is CASSPRPTYEQYF. The CDR3 DNA is TGTGCCAGCAGCCCCCGGCCGACCTACGAGCAGTACTTC.